These 28 T cell receptor beta chains came from one sample sequenced in a study of beta chain features in type 1 diabetes. As every portion of the isolated RNA was reverse transcribed, the sequencing read expressed TCRB transcripts. Produced via immunoSEQ multiplex PCR; TCRdb's table is partial and in-frame only. The sample has approximately 470,000 clones, 25% to 35% seen once. Source material: naive CD4+ T cells from blood. The origin of the receptors is a man between 18 and 35 years old in good health.

A few counts support this clone. The rearrangement joins TRBV27 to TRBJ2-7; 7 bases are a match to TRBD1. The V gene end was trimmed by 6 bases and the J gene end by 2 bases; junction bases not matched to a gene: 7. In germline, CDR1 is MNHEY, CDR2 SMNVEV (reference sequence). The CDR3 is 14 residues long. Here the CDR3 reads CASRRQGGAYEQYF. CDR3 nucleotide sequence: TGTGCCAGCAGACGACAGGGTGGCGCCTACGAGCAGTACTTC.

J is TRBJ2-1 and V is TRBV27; D perhaps matches TRBD2 (6 bases). There are 14 residues in the CDR3. CDR1 and CDR2 (germline): MNHEY, SMNVEV (reference sequence). Deletions cut 2 bases from V and 9 bases from J, with 14 bases between. The CDR3 spells CASSLRDSRPEQFF. DNA of the CDR3: TGTGCCAGCAGTTTAAGGGACTCACGGCCTGAGCAGTTCTTC.

The V gene is TRBV29-1, the J gene TRBJ2-7; 13 bases fit TRBD2. With V trimmed by 6 bases and J by 6 bases, 17 bases remained unmatched. The CDR3 spans 17 residues. CDR1 SQVTM and CDR2 ANQGSEA come from the germline V gene. The CDR3 DNA is TGCAGCGTAGACCGGGACACGGGACTAGCGGGGACTAGCGAGCAGTACTTC. Its translation: CSVDRDTGLAGTSEQYF.

This chain links TRBV29-1 with TRBJ2-5; D is possibly TRBD1 or TRBD2 (6 bases each). The germline V gene has CDR1 SQVTM and CDR2 ANQGSEA. CDR3 length: 16 residues. Trimming stripped 6 bases from V and 9 bases from J, with 29 bases between. For the CDR3, the DNA is TGCAGCGTCAGGGGCGGGGAGTTAACAGCTCCCGGGGCCCAGTACTTC. Its translation: CSVRGGELTAPGAQYF. Combining the CDR3 with reference TRBV29-1 and TRBJ2-5 gives the whole variable domain SAVISQKPSRDICQRGTSLTIQCQVDSQVTMMFWYRQQPGQSLTLIATANQGSEATYESGFVIDKFPISRPNLTFSTLTVSNMSPEDSSIYLCSVRGGELTAPGAQYFGPGTRLLVL.

This clone has more than one count but fewer than ten. The gene calls are TRBV7-9 and TRBJ1-4; 8 bases align to TRBD1. The CDR3 spans 15 residues. Germline CDR1 SEHNR, CDR2 FQNEAQ (reference sequence). Trimming removed 5 bases from V and 7 bases from J; junction bases left unmatched: 9. In DNA form, the CDR3 reads TGTGCCAGCAGCACTACCGGGACAGGTATTGAAAAACTGTTTTTT. This translates into CASSTTGTGIEKLFF.

This clone was counted a single time. The chain has TRBV28 and TRBJ2-1; TRBD1 aligns across 10 bases. This CDR3 spans 17 amino acids. V was pared by 5 bases and J by 8 bases, with 15 bases of the junction left unmatched. From germline, CDR1 is MDHEN and CDR2 SYDVKM. The CDR3 is CASSPDRGRRERHEQFF. For the CDR3, the DNA is TGTGCCAGCAGTCCTGACAGGGGGCGGCGGGAGCGCCATGAGCAGTTCTTC. Full variable domain (missing parts from reference TRBV28 and TRBJ2-1): DVKVTQSSRYLVKRTGEKVFLECVQDMDHENMFWYRQDPGLGLRLIYFSYDVKMKEKGDIPEGYSVSREKKERFSLILESASTNQTSMYLCASSPDRGRRERHEQFFGPGTRLTVL.

The table lists this clone with a few counts. The chain joins TRBV30 to TRBJ2-1, with D uncertain. The CDR3 consists of 13 residues. The germline gives CDR1 GTSNPN, CDR2 SVGIG (reference sequence). The V and J ends lost 7 bases and 3 bases respectively, with 13 bases between them. CDR3 in amino acids: CAFSPDRYNEQFF. The CDR3 coding sequence is TGTGCCTTCTCCCCGGACCGCTACAATGAGCAGTTCTTC.

Only a few counts were recorded for this clone. The V and J genes are TRBV4-3 and TRBJ2-7; TRBD1 might be the D (5 bases). The CDR3 extends over 15 amino acids. CDR1 and CDR2 from the germline V gene are LGHNA and YSLEER. V shed 0 bases and J shed 6 bases, with 15 bases lying between them. The CDR3, as DNA: TGCGCCAGCAGCCAAGATGGGCAGGGTGGAGTCGAGCAGTACTTC. As protein: CASSQDGQGGVEQYF.

V and J are TRBV30 and TRBJ1-5; the D gene is possibly TRBD1 (5 bases). The germline V gene has CDR1 GTSNPN and CDR2 SVGIG (reference sequence). The CDR3 contains 12 residues. Deletions cut 8 bases from V and 7 bases from J, with 15 bases between. CDR3 in amino acids: CALGQGGQPQHF. In DNA form, the CDR3 reads TGTGCCCTTGGGCAGGGAGGACAGCCCCAGCATTTT.

The chain joins TRBV27 to TRBJ2-7; no definite D call. CDR3 size: 15 residues. The germline gives CDR1 MNHEY, CDR2 SMNVEV (reference sequence). V gave up 1 base and J gave up 2 bases, with 12 bases separating them. The CDR3 loop is CASSLYQGLTYEQYF. Written as DNA, the CDR3 is TGTGCCAGCAGTTTATATCAAGGTTTAACCTACGAGCAGTACTTC.

This clone was picked up a small number of times. This chain links TRBV7-8 with TRBJ1-2; D might be TRBD1 (5 bases). This CDR3 contains 14 residues. Germline CDR1 and CDR2: SGHVS and FQNEAQ. The ends were cut back, 0 bases at V and 8 bases at J, with 13 bases in the middle. DNA of the CDR3: TGTGCCAGCAGCTTAGCGCGGTTAGGGACGGGCTACACCTTC. Translation gives CASSLARLGTGYTF.

This clone was picked up a small number of times. The V gene is TRBV30, the J gene TRBJ2-2; a possible D gene is TRBD1 (5 bases). CDR1 and CDR2 (germline): GTSNPN, SVGIG (reference sequence). Trimming pared 0 bases from V and 7 bases from J, leaving 12 bases between. This CDR3 has 14 residues. CDR3 in amino acids: CAWSVRPGYGELFF. The CDR3 DNA is TGTGCCTGGAGTGTACGGCCAGGGTACGGGGAGCTGTTTTTT. Full variable domain (rest looked up from reference TRBV30 and TRBJ2-2): SQTIHQWPATLVQPVGSPLSLECTVEGTSNPNLYWYRQAAGRGLQLLFYSVGIGQISSEVPQNLSASRPQDRQFILSSKKLLLSDSGFYLCAWSVRPGYGELFFGEGSRLTVL.

Here the CDR3 reads CASSQQGEPYNEQFF. CDR3 nucleotide sequence: TGCGCCAGCAGCCAGCAAGGGGAACCCTACAATGAGCAGTTCTTC. The chain has TRBV5-1 and TRBJ2-1; D perhaps matches TRBD1 (5 bases). Germline CDR1 SGHRS, CDR2 YFSETQ. CDR3 size: 15 residues. The V gene lost 4 bases and the J gene lost 2 bases, with 13 bases spanning the gap.

The gene calls are TRBV28 and TRBJ2-1; TRBD1 aligns across 7 bases. From germline, CDR1 is MDHEN and CDR2 SYDVKM. The CDR3 sequence is 14 residues long. After removal of 6 bases from V and 5 bases from J, the junction contained 7 bases not matched to a gene. CDR3: CASREGGQHNEQFF. The CDR3 DNA is TGTGCCAGCAGGGAAGGGGGACAGCACAATGAGCAGTTCTTC.

With regard to this clone: The sample holds other DNA sequences that translate to the same CDR3. The V gene is TRBV29-1, the J gene TRBJ2-7; possible D gene TRBD1, 5 bases. The length of the CDR3 is 12 residues. Germline loops: CDR1 SQVTM, CDR2 ANQGSEA. Trimming cost V 1 base and J 1 base, with 5 bases left between them. CDR3 region: CSVEGQSYEQYF. The CDR3 coding sequence is TGCAGCGTTGAAGGACAGTCCTACGAGCAGTACTTC.

The chain uses TRBV7-9 and TRBJ2-1; tentative D call: TRBD1 (7 bases). V gave up 6 bases and J gave up 6 bases, with 18 bases separating them. Germline V gene lookup returns CDR1 SEHNR and CDR2 FQNEAQ (reference sequence). The CDR3 consists of 15 residues. The CDR3: CASSPAGGILNEQFF. CDR3 DNA: TGTGCCAGCAGTCCGGCAGGGGGGATCCTCAATGAGCAGTTCTTC.

This clone was seen more than once but under ten times. The chain employs TRBV10-3 and TRBJ2-7, with D maybe TRBD2 (6 bases). This CDR3 comprises 17 residues. The V and J ends lost 1 base and 0 bases respectively, with 16 bases between them. Per the germline V gene, CDR1 is ENHRY and CDR2 is SYGVKD. The CDR3 nucleotides are TGTGCCATCAGTGAGTTCGGAGATAGCGGAATCTCCTACGAGCAGTACTTC. Residues: CAISEFGDSGISYEQYF.

The chain joins TRBV30 to TRBJ2-7; D is possibly TRBD1 or TRBD2 (6 bases each). The CDR3 sequence is 12 residues long. The germline V gene encodes CDR1 GTSNPN and CDR2 SVGIG (reference sequence). Trimming removed 2 bases at V and 5 bases at J, with 10 bases between. The CDR3 spells CAWSYGGHEQYF. CDR3 DNA sequence: TGTGCCTGGAGTTACGGGGGCCACGAGCAGTACTTC. Complete variable domain (other parts from reference TRBV30 and TRBJ2-7): SQTIHQWPATLVQPVGSPLSLECTVEGTSNPNLYWYRQAAGRGLQLLFYSVGIGQISSEVPQNLSASRPQDRQFILSSKKLLLSDSGFYLCAWSYGGHEQYFGPGTRLTVT.

A few counts support this clone. V and J are TRBV29-1 and TRBJ1-2; D is unclear. The V gene's germline CDR1 is SQVTM and CDR2 ANQGSEA. The V and J ends lost 1 base and 4 bases respectively, with 10 bases between them. The CDR3 is 13 amino acids. CDR3 DNA sequence: TGCAGCGTTGAAGCCTCCGGGCCCTATGGCTACACCTTC. It codes for CSVEASGPYGYTF.

The chain uses TRBV30 and TRBJ2-4; D ambiguous. CDR1 and CDR2 (germline): GTSNPN, SVGIG (reference sequence). Trimming took 1 base from V and 6 from J, leaving 7 bases between them. The length of the CDR3 is 12 residues. CDR3 sequence: CAWSALGNIQYF. The CDR3 region has the DNA TGTGCCTGGAGTGCCCTCGGAAACATTCAGTACTTC.

The V call is TRBV4-3, the J call TRBJ2-6, with D possibly being TRBD1 or TRBD2 (5 bases each). Germline CDR1 reads LGHNA; CDR2 reads YSLEER. V was clipped by 0 bases and J by 4 bases, with 19 bases between them. The CDR3 contains 19 residues. CDR3 amino acids: CASSQDMGPRRSGANVLTF. Here the CDR3 DNA reads TGCGCCAGCAGCCAAGATATGGGACCCAGAAGGTCGGGGGCCAACGTCCTGACTTTC.

This clone was seen only a few times. The V call is TRBV29-1, the J call TRBJ2-6; unclear D gene. Trimming stripped 7 bases from V and 2 bases from J, with 6 bases between. Germline lookup yields CDR1 SQVTM and CDR2 ANQGSEA. CDR3 length equals 12 residues. CDR3 protein: CSARTGANVLTF. CDR3 nucleotides: TGCAGCGCTCGGACTGGGGCCAACGTCCTGACTTTC. The full variable domain, with the rest looked up from reference TRBV29-1 and TRBJ2-6, is SAVISQKPSRDICQRGTSLTIQCQVDSQVTMMFWYRQQPGQSLTLIATANQGSEATYESGFVIDKFPISRPNLTFSTLTVSNMSPEDSSIYLCSARTGANVLTFGAGSRLTVL.

This clone was observed a handful of times. This chain connects TRBV25-1 to TRBJ2-5; 11 bases fit TRBD2. Trimming cost V 4 bases and J 5 bases; bases outside gene matches: 6. Germline V gives CDR1 MGHDK, CDR2 SYGVNS. This CDR3 contains 15 residues. CDR3 protein: CASSVPSGRIETQYF. As DNA, the CDR3 is TGTGCCAGCAGTGTTCCTAGCGGGAGGATTGAGACCCAGTACTTC.

This clone was seen more than once but under ten times. The chain joins TRBV28 to TRBJ2-1; weak D call: TRBD1 (5 bases). In germline, CDR1 is MDHEN, CDR2 SYDVKM. Trimming stripped 7 bases from V and 4 bases from J, with 14 bases between. The CDR3 runs to 14 residues. The CDR3 protein is CASNAPDRYNEQFF. The CDR3, as DNA: TGTGCCAGCAACGCCCCCGACAGATACAATGAGCAGTTCTTC.

The chain employs TRBV11-2 and TRBJ2-3; 9 bases map to TRBD2. Germline CDR1 is SGHAT and CDR2 is FQNNGV. This CDR3 region has 15 residues. V shed 5 bases and J 4 bases; nucleotides not matched to a gene: 7. DNA for the CDR3: TGTGCCAGCAGCCAGTCCCTAGCGGGATCAGATACGCAGTATTTT. This sequence encodes CASSQSLAGSDTQYF.

This clone was counted only a few times. The rearrangement joins TRBV29-1 to TRBJ2-1; 8 bases line up with TRBD2. The V gene end was trimmed by 7 bases and the J gene end by 6 bases; junction bases not matched to a gene: 11. The CDR3 length is 14 residues. The V gene's germline CDR1 is SQVTM and CDR2 ANQGSEA. The CDR3 loop reads CSAKAGVNSNEQFF. CDR3 DNA sequence: TGCAGCGCCAAAGCGGGGGTGAACTCCAATGAGCAGTTCTTC.

This clone occurred a few times. The rearrangement uses TRBV18 and TRBJ1-1; D is unclear. The CDR3 extends over 13 amino acids. V lost 2 bases to trimming and J lost 0 bases, with 4 bases between them. The germline gives CDR1 KGHSH, CDR2 LQKENI. As DNA, the CDR3 is TGTGCCAGCTCACCAGGGGTGAACACTGAAGCTTTCTTT. Amino acids: CASSPGVNTEAFF.

The sample holds a few counts of this clone. This chain joins TRBV7-9 and TRBJ2-7; maybe TRBD2 (6 bases). The germline V gene encodes CDR1 SEHNR and CDR2 FQNEAQ (reference sequence). V gave up 5 bases and J gave up 6 bases, with 11 bases separating them. This CDR3 spans 12 amino acids. CDR3 protein: CASSRLGGEQYF. As DNA, the CDR3 is TGTGCCAGCAGCCGGCTGGGGGGCGAGCAGTACTTC.